A single sample is the source of the 17 T cell receptor beta chains below, sequenced in a study of beta chain features in type 1 diabetes (dated by TCRdb to the late 2010s). Overall study results and their limits: In all four CD4+ subsets, TCRB CDR3 length was moderately but significantly shorter in type 1 diabetes patients.

No antigen is known for these receptors. The library was generated by the immunoSEQ multiplex PCR assay. All of the isolated RNA was reverse transcribed with the High Capacity cDNA Reverse Transcription Kit, so expressed TCRB transcripts were sequenced. TCRdb stores this immuneACCESS table with in-frame sequences only. Part of the clones is absent; in the studies checked, under half of the shortfall reflects unresolved V genes, and no reason is known for the rest. The sample yields about 360,000 clones; around 12% were counted once. In total, the top ten clones hold 0.0095% to 0.012% of the sample. Sequencing was carried out using naive CD4+ T cells from blood. Explained via the paper, the cell subset or site label denotes: true naive CD4+ T cells. Receptor source: a woman in her late teens or twenties with type 1 diabetes.

This clone came up a few times. The J gene is TRBJ2-5, the V gene TRBV27, with 10 positions matching TRBD1. In germline, CDR1 is MNHEY, CDR2 SMNVEV (reference sequence). Unmatched junction bases numbered 11, after V lost 6 bases and J lost 1 base. The CDR3 spans 17 residues. In DNA form, the CDR3 reads TGTGCCAGCAGAATCCGGGCCGGGACAGGGGTCCAAGAGACCCAGTACTTC. Translating gives CASRIRAGTGVQETQYF.

This clone appeared a few times. This chain connects TRBV4-1 to TRBJ1-5; TRBD1 agrees at 8 bases. The V gene end was trimmed by 4 bases and the J gene end by 8 bases; junction bases not matched to a gene: 10. This CDR3 has 15 residues. The germline V gene encodes CDR1 MGHRA and CDR2 YSYEKL. This CDR3 is CASSLGTGQREPQHF. CDR3 nucleotides: TGCGCCAGCAGCCTTGGGACAGGCCAGAGGGAGCCCCAGCATTTT.

V is TRBV7-9 and J is TRBJ1-2; no reliable D call. Trimming shortened V by 3 bases and J by 0 bases, and 11 bases separated the two germline ends. The CDR3 is made up of 15 amino acids. CDR1 and CDR2 from the germline V gene are SEHNR and FQNEAQ (reference sequence). This CDR3 is CASSFGDPANYGYTF. CDR3 in DNA: TGTGCCAGCAGCTTCGGAGACCCAGCTAACTATGGCTACACCTTC.

This sequence joins TRBV7-2 and TRBJ1-5; 7 bases are a match to TRBD1. CDR1 is SGHTA, CDR2 FQGNSA, per germline. CDR3 length equals 15 residues. V shed 4 bases and J 7 bases; nucleotides not matched to a gene: 10. CDR3 protein: CASSSGTALGQPQHF. CDR3 sequence (DNA): TGTGCCAGCAGCTCCGGGACAGCATTAGGGCAGCCCCAGCATTTT.

The V call is TRBV5-6, the J call TRBJ2-5, with D tentatively TRBD2 (5 bases). Trimming removed 0 bases from V and 3 bases from J, with 12 bases in between. Germline V gives CDR1 SGHDT, CDR2 YYEEEE. The CDR3 has 15 residues. CDR3: CASSLGRPGKETQYF. CDR3 bases: TGTGCCAGCAGCTTGGGAAGGCCGGGGAAAGAGACCCAGTACTTC.

Turning to this clone: One end of the junction varies from germline; a read error may be responsible. V usage is TRBV5-1 and J usage is TRBJ1-1; tentative D call: TRBD1 (5 bases). CDR3 length: 12 residues. Germline CDR1 and CDR2: SGHRS and YFSETQ. The CDR3 DNA follows: TGCGCCAGCAGCTTGGCCCCGAAATGGAGGGGCTTT. Translating it yields CASSLAPKWRGF. Full variable domain (missing parts from reference TRBV5-1 and TRBJ1-1): KAGVTQTPRYLIKTRGQQVTLSCSPISGHRSVSWYQQTPGQGLQFLFEYFSETQRNKGNFPGRFSGRQFSNSRSEMNVSTLELGDSALYLCASSLAPKWRGFGQGTRLTVV.

The chain employs TRBV7-2 and TRBJ2-3; D remains ambiguous. The germline V gene encodes CDR1 SGHTA and CDR2 FQGNSA. The CDR3 extends over 13 amino acids. Trimming left V 5 bases short and J 6 bases short, with 12 bases between. Here the CDR3 DNA reads TGTGCCAGCAGCCTCGAGGCACCGGATACGCAGTATTTT. This codes for CASSLEAPDTQYF.

The rearrangement uses TRBV6-5 and TRBJ1-4, with TRBD1 as a possible D gene (5 bases). The CDR3 length is 15 residues. The germline CDR1 and CDR2 sequences are MNHEY and SVGAGI. Trimming removed 0 bases at V and 7 bases at J, with 12 bases between. The CDR3 sequence is CASSYSGQGREKLFF. The CDR3 bases are TGTGCCAGCAGTTACTCTGGACAAGGACGTGAAAAACTGTTTTTT.

The chain joins TRBV13 to TRBJ2-3; D perhaps matches TRBD2 (6 bases). The CDR3 loop spans 12 amino acids. Germline CDR1 PRHDT, CDR2 FYEKMQ (reference sequence). V shed 4 bases and J shed 7 bases, with 9 bases lying between them. CDR3: CASSSRGNTQYF. The DNA of the CDR3 is TGTGCCAGCAGCTCACGCGGGAATACGCAGTATTTT.

This clone has a handful of counts. V usage is TRBV28 and J usage is TRBJ1-5; 7 bases map to TRBD1. Trimming removed 5 bases from V and 0 bases from J; junction bases left unmatched: 7. The germline V gene has CDR1 MDHEN and CDR2 SYDVKM. The CDR3 has 16 residues. The CDR3 protein is CASSNPWDSSNQPQHF. Here the CDR3 DNA reads TGTGCCAGCAGTAACCCTTGGGACAGTAGCAATCAGCCCCAGCATTTT.

This clone has a handful of counts. The V and J genes are TRBV7-2 and TRBJ1-4; 8 bases map to TRBD1. CDR1 SGHTA and CDR2 FQGNSA come from the germline V gene. The ends lost 5 bases at V and 5 bases at J; junction bases unmatched: 7. The length of the CDR3 is 15 residues. The CDR3 here is CASSQPGGFNEKLFF. In nucleotides, the CDR3 is TGTGCCAGCAGCCAACCAGGGGGCTTCAATGAAAAACTGTTTTTT.

The J gene is TRBJ1-1, the V gene TRBV7-9, with D hard to call. CDR1 SEHNR and CDR2 FQNEAQ come from the germline V gene (reference sequence). The V end lost 5 bases, the J end lost 1 base, and 5 bases lay between the germline ends. The CDR3 has 12 amino acids. The CDR3 sequence is CASSHRNTEAFF. The CDR3 DNA sequence: TGTGCCAGCAGCCACAGGAACACTGAAGCTTTCTTT.

This clone has only a few counts. CDR3 sequence reads: CASSPVEETEAFF. The CDR3 DNA sequence: TGTGCCAGCTCACCAGTGGAGGAGACTGAAGCTTTCTTT. The rearrangement uses TRBV18 and TRBJ1-1; D is uncertain. This CDR3 spans 13 amino acids. V lost 2 bases and J 5 bases, leaving 9 bases between the germline ends. CDR1 is KGHSH, CDR2 LQKENI, per germline.

The V gene is TRBV9, the J gene TRBJ2-1, with D possibly matching TRBD2 (5 bases). The length of the CDR3 is 14 residues. Germline-derived CDR1 and CDR2 are SGDLS and YYNGEE. Trimming took off 1 base at V and 9 bases at J, with 14 bases between the two ends. CDR3 loop: CASSVRRGSGEQFF. The DNA for the CDR3 is TGTGCCAGCAGCGTACGCCGGGGATCGGGTGAGCAGTTCTTC.

The J gene is TRBJ1-1, the V gene TRBV5-1; the D is unclear. This CDR3 has 13 residues. Trimming stripped 4 bases from V and 1 base from J, with 8 bases between. Germline CDR1 SGHRS, CDR2 YFSETQ. CDR3 in DNA: TGCGCCAGCAGCGTTACAGAGAACACTGAAGCTTTCTTT. Its translation is CASSVTENTEAFF.

This clone showed up just a few times. The V and J genes are TRBV6-6 and TRBJ2-5; possibly TRBD2 for D (6 bases). Trimming removed 2 bases at V and 1 base at J, with 11 bases between. The CDR3 consists of 15 residues. Germline lookup yields CDR1 MNHNY and CDR2 SVGAGI (reference sequence). The CDR3 protein is CASSYGGLLQETQYF. As DNA, the CDR3 is TGTGCCAGCAGTTACGGGGGACTGCTCCAAGAGACCCAGTACTTC.

The chain joins TRBV29-1 to TRBJ1-1; D gene unclear. This CDR3 region has 12 residues. CDR1 is SQVTM, CDR2 ANQGSEA, per germline. The ends were cut back, 5 bases at V and 6 bases at J, with 13 bases in the middle. The CDR3 DNA sequence: TGCAGCGTTAGAGAACAGTATGCTGAAGCTTTCTTT. Its protein is CSVREQYAEAFF.